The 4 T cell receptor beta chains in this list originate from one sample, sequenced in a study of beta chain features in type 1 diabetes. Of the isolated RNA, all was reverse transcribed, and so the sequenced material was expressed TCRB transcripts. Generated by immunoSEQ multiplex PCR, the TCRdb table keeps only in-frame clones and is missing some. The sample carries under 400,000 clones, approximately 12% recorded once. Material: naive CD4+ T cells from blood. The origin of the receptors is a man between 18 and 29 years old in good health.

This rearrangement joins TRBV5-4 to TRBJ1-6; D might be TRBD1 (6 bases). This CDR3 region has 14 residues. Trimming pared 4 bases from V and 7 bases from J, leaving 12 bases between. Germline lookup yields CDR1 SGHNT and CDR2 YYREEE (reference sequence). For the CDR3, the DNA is TGTGCCAGCAGCGTATCCAGGGGAAATTCACCCCTCCACTTT. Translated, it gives CASSVSRGNSPLHF.

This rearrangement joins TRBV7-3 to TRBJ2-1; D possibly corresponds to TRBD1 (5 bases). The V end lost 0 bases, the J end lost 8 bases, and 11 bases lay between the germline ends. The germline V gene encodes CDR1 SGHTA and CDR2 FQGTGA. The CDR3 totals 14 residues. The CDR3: CASSLTGDVHEQFF. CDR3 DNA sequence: TGTGCCAGCAGCTTAACAGGGGATGTCCATGAGCAGTTCTTC.

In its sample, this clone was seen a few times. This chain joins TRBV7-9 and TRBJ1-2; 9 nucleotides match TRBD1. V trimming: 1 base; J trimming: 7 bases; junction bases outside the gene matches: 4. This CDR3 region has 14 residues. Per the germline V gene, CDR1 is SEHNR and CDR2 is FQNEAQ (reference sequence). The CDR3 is CASSLGVGQGGYTF. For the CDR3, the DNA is TGTGCCAGCAGCTTAGGAGTGGGACAGGGTGGCTACACCTTC. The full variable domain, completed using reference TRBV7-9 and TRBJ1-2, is DTGVSQNPRHKITKRGQNVTFRCDPISEHNRLYWYRQTLGQGPEFLTYFQNEAQLEKSRLLSDRFSAERPKGSFSTLEIQRTEQGDSAMYLCASSLGVGQGGYTFGSGTRLTVV.

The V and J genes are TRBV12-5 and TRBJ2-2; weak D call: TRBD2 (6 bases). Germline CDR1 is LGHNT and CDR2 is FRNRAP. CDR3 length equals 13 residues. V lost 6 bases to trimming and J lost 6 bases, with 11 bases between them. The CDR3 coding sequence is TGTGCTAGTGGGGCAGGCGGGGCCGGGGAGCTGTTTTTT. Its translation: CASGAGGAGELFF.